A single count supports the clone carrying this TCR beta chain. Its antigen is not identified. People who had autoimmune disease history or systemic immunosuppression were excluded. The sample comes from a study of OX40 agonist ivuxolimab in advanced cancers. Study-wide context: Enrolled patients in dose escalation had cancers that were hepatocellular carcinoma, melanoma, renal cell or head and neck cancer.

Sequencing was performed with immunoSEQ multiplex PCR; in TCRdb, only in-frame clones are kept and a portion is missing. The sample contains some 80,000 clones, around 93% of which appear only once. Trimming took 4 bases from V and 3 from J, leaving 19 bases between them. The V gene's germline CDR1 is LNHNV and CDR2 YYDKDF (reference sequence). This CDR3 contains 17 residues. Study results and caveats: Some of the lowest clonal expansion was seen in partial responders at 0.1-3.0 mg/kg.

This material consisted of CD4+ or CD8+ T cells sorted from blood, taken in a trial of the OX40 agonist ivuxolimab. The sequence was obtained from an adult with an advanced solid tumor such as melanoma, head and neck, liver or kidney cancer. The rearrangement links TRBV15 to TRBJ1-5; tentative D call: TRBD1 (5 bases). The CDR3 DNA sequence: TGTGCCACCAGCATAAGGGGCGGGCAGGGCGACAATCAGCCCCAGCATTTT. Amino acids: CATSIRGGQGDNQPQHF.